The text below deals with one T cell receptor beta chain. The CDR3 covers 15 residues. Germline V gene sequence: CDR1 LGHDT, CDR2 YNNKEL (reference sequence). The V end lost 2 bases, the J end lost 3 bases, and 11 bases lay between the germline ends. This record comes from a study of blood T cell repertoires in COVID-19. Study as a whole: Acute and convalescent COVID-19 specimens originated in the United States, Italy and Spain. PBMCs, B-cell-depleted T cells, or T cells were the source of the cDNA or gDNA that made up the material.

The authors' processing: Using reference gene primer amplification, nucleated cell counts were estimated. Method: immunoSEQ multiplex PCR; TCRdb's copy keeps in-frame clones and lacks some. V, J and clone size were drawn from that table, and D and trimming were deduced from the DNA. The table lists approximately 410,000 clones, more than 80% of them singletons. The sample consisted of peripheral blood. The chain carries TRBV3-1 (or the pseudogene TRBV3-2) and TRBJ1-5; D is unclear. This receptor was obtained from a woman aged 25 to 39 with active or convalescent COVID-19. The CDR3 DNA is TGTGCCAGCAGCCAAAACCAGGTGATCAATCAGCCCCAGCATTTT. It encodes CASSQNQVINQPQHF.